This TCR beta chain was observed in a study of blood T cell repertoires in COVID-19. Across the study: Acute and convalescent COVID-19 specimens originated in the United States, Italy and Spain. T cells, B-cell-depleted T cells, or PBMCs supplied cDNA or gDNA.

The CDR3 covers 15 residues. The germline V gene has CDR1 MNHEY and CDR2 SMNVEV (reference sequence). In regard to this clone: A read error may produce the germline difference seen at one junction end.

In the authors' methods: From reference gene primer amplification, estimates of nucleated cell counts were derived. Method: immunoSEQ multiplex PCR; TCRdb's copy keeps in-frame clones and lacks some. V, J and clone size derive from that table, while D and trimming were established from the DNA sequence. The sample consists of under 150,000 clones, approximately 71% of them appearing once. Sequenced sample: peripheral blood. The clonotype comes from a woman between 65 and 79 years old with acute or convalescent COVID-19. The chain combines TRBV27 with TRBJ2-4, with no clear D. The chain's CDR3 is CASSLSGLAKNIQYF. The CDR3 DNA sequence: TGTGCCAGCAGTCTATCCGGTCTAGCCAAAAACATTCAGTACTTC.